The 19 T cell receptor beta chains listed next were all sequenced from one sample in a study of blood T cell repertoires in COVID-19. Method: immunoSEQ multiplex PCR; TCRdb's copy keeps in-frame clones and lacks some. The sample records about 290,000 clones, around 85% being singletons. Sequenced input: peripheral blood. Receptor source: a woman aged 45-59 years with active or convalescent COVID-19.

Regarding this clone: Mismatch with germline at one junction end may stem from a read error. The V gene is TRBV6-1, the J gene TRBJ2-7, with D possibly being TRBD2 (6 bases). Looked up from germline, CDR1 is MNHNS and CDR2 is SASEGT. The CDR3 has 14 amino acids. CDR3 protein: CASREGGPFDEQYF. The CDR3 DNA is TGTGCCAGCAGGGAAGGAGGGCCGTTCGACGAGCAGTACTTC.

In the case of this clone: Additional DNA sequences in this sample encode the identical CDR3. The chain carries TRBV5-8 and TRBJ1-2; D might be TRBD1 (6 bases). V was pared by 2 bases and J by 4 bases, with 15 bases between. CDR1 and CDR2 (germline): SGHTS, YDEGEE. The CDR3 is 15 amino acids. The CDR3 DNA reads as TGTGCCAGCAGCTTTACCAACAGAGGGGGCTATGGCTACACCTTC. Translated, it gives CASSFTNRGGYGYTF.

CDR3 sequence: CASSLANRGWRETQYF. The CDR3 DNA is TGTGCCAGCAGCTTGGCGAACAGGGGGTGGAGAGAGACCCAGTACTTC. The chain links TRBV11-2 to TRBJ2-5; TRBD1 matches 8 bases. Germline values: CDR1 SGHAT, CDR2 FQNNGV. The CDR3 extends over 16 amino acids. V trimming: 3 bases; J trimming: 4 bases; junction bases outside the gene matches: 10.

The rearrangement links TRBV29-1 to TRBJ2-7; 12 bases line up with TRBD2. Germline V lookup: CDR1 SQVTM, CDR2 ANQGSEA. CDR3 length: 14 amino acids. The V gene end was trimmed by 6 bases and the J gene end by 4 bases; junction bases not matched to a gene: 7. The CDR3 is CSVLTSGRSYEQYF. The CDR3 bases are TGCAGCGTCTTAACTAGCGGGAGGTCTTACGAGCAGTACTTC.

This clone was picked up one time. V gene TRBV24-1 combines with J gene TRBJ2-7; D is ambiguous. This CDR3 contains 15 residues. CDR1 is KGHDR, CDR2 SFDVKD, per germline. V was shortened by 3 bases and J by 3 bases, with 14 bases between the two germline ends. Written as DNA, the CDR3 is TGTGCCACCAGTGATGGTACAGTCTCTGGCTACGAGCAGTACTTC. Amino acids: CATSDGTVSGYEQYF.

This clone appeared once. This sequence joins TRBV6-5 and TRBJ2-7; a weak D match, TRBD2 (6 bases). The CDR3 contains 13 residues. V was clipped by 8 bases and J by 0 bases, with 11 bases between them. Germline assignment: CDR1 MNHEY and CDR2 SVGAGI. The CDR3 loop is CASGLALSYEQYF. The DNA for the CDR3 is TGTGCCAGCGGGCTAGCGCTCTCCTACGAGCAGTACTTC.

The rearrangement joins TRBV6-5 to TRBJ1-6, with a weak D call TRBD1 (6 bases). There are 14 residues in the CDR3. V was trimmed by 6 bases and J by 7 bases, leaving 13 bases between them. Germline V gene sequence: CDR1 MNHEY, CDR2 SVGAGI. DNA of the CDR3: TGTGCCAGCAGCCCCGGGACATGGAATTCACCCCTCCACTTT. Translated: CASSPGTWNSPLHF.

The chain couples TRBV14 to TRBJ2-5; TRBD2 is a possible D gene (6 bases). Trimming removed 3 bases from V and 5 bases from J, with 10 bases in between. The CDR3 is 13 amino acids. In germline, CDR1 is SGHDN, CDR2 FVKESK. Here the CDR3 DNA reads TGTGCCAGCAGCCACCGGCTAGCGGAGACCCAGTACTTC. Protein sequence: CASSHRLAETQYF.

The chain uses TRBV5-1 and TRBJ2-7; D is perhaps TRBD2 (6 bases). Trimming shortened V by 0 bases and J by 1 base, and 14 bases separated the two germline ends. The length of the CDR3 is 16 residues. CDR1 SGHRS and CDR2 YFSETQ come from the germline V gene. The CDR3 spells CASSLEANSGSYEQYF. CDR3 coding DNA: TGCGCCAGCAGCTTGGAGGCGAATAGCGGATCCTACGAGCAGTACTTC.

This sequence joins TRBV29-1 and TRBJ2-1; D is uncertain. Trimming shortened V by 2 bases and J by 7 bases, and 9 bases separated the two germline ends. Germline V gives CDR1 SQVTM, CDR2 ANQGSEA. This CDR3 is built from 12 residues. CDR3 coding DNA: TGCAGCGTTGAAAGCCTGGTGAATGAGCAGTTCTTC. Translated, it gives CSVESLVNEQFF.

The rearrangement links TRBV29-1 to TRBJ1-1; TRBD1 matches at 10 bases. The V gene's germline CDR1 is SQVTM and CDR2 ANQGSEA. This CDR3 contains 13 residues. After removal of 7 bases from V and 5 bases from J, the junction contained 7 bases not matched to a gene. The CDR3 DNA sequence: TGCAGCGGGCTCCCGGGACAGGGGACTGAAGCTTTCTTT. Amino acid sequence: CSGLPGQGTEAFF.

The chain has TRBV29-1 and TRBJ1-2; D is possibly TRBD1 (5 bases). This CDR3 spans 13 amino acids. The V gene lost 3 bases and the J gene lost 8 bases, with 16 bases spanning the gap. Per germline, CDR1 SQVTM and CDR2 ANQGSEA. CDR3 in DNA: TGCAGCGTTGACGCTCTCAGGGATTTCGGCTACACCTTC. It is translated as CSVDALRDFGYTF. Complete variable domain (other parts from reference TRBV29-1 and TRBJ1-2): SAVISQKPSRDICQRGTSLTIQCQVDSQVTMMFWYRQQPGQSLTLIATANQGSEATYESGFVIDKFPISRPNLTFSTLTVSNMSPEDSSIYLCSVDALRDFGYTFGSGTRLTVV.

CDR3 DNA sequence: TGTGCCAGCAGCAAACGTGGCGGGAGGGCCGGCAATGAGCAGTTCTTC. Amino acids: CASSKRGGRAGNEQFF. The J gene is TRBJ2-1, the V gene TRBV21-1; no DNA check was done on the table's D call, TRBD2. TRBV21-1 constitutes a pseudogene. This CDR3 comprises 16 residues.

The rearrangement joins TRBV5-5 to TRBJ2-7, with D uncertain. Deletions cut 9 bases from V and 0 bases from J, with 16 bases between. Germline V gene sequence: CDR1 SGHKS, CDR2 YYEKEE (reference sequence). The CDR3 loop spans 14 amino acids. The CDR3 sequence: CATRSAAVSYEQYF. The CDR3 DNA sequence: TGTGCCACACGTAGTGCGGCTGTCTCCTACGAGCAGTACTTC. Based on the CDR3 plus reference TRBV5-5 and TRBJ2-7, the full variable domain is DAGVTQSPTHLIKTRGQQVTLRCSPISGHKSVSWYQQVLGQGPQFIFQYYEKEERGRGNFPDRFSARQFPNYSSELNVNALLLGDSALYLCATRSAAVSYEQYFGPGTRLTVT.

The genes are TRBV10-3 and TRBJ2-2; TRBD2 aligns across 8 bases. Trimming at V came to 4 bases and at J to 4 bases, leaving 8 bases not matched to a gene. The CDR3 runs to 16 residues. Germline CDR1 ENHRY, CDR2 SYGVKD. As DNA, the CDR3 is TGTGCCATCAGTGGGCAAGCGGGAGTGGCCACCGGGGAGCTGTTTTTT. It encodes CAISGQAGVATGELFF.

In the case of this clone: The junction departs from germline at one end; a sequencing error may be responsible. The rearrangement joins TRBV5-1 to TRBJ2-7, with 9 bases that match TRBD2. From germline, CDR1 is SGHRS and CDR2 YFSETQ. CDR3 length: 14 amino acids. The CDR3 DNA follows: TGCGCCAGCACTAGGGGGACTAGCTCCGACGAGCAGTACTTC. Translation: CASTRGTSSDEQYF. The full variable domain, in which reference TRBV5-1 and TRBJ2-7 provide the parts outside the CDR3, is KAGVTQTPRYLIKTRGQQVTLSCSPISGHRSVSWYQQTPGQGLQFLFEYFSETQRNKGNFPGRFSGRQFSNSRSEMNVSTLELGDSALYLCASTRGTSSDEQYFGPGTRLTVT.

V and J are TRBV5-4 and TRBJ2-5; 11 bases match TRBD2. The CDR3 is 16 residues long. Looked up from germline, CDR1 is SGHNT and CDR2 is YYREEE (reference sequence). J gave up 5 bases and V 5 bases, and 11 bases lay outside the gene matches. CDR3 sequence reads: CASSFTSGRSGETQYF. The CDR3 DNA reads as TGTGCCAGCAGTTTCACTAGCGGGAGAAGTGGGGAGACCCAGTACTTC.

This clone was recorded only once. CDR3 in DNA: TGTGCCAGCAGCTTAGCGGGGCAGGAAAGGAGCCTGTTTTTT. This gives the protein CASSLAGQERSLFF. The chain uses TRBV7-6 and TRBJ2-2; D might be TRBD1 (5 bases). The CDR3 consists of 14 residues. The V gene lost 0 bases and the J gene lost 14 bases, with 16 bases spanning the gap. Germline loops: CDR1 SGHVS, CDR2 FNYEAQ.

The V call is TRBV2, the J call TRBJ2-4; no clear D gene. Per germline, CDR1 SNHLY and CDR2 FYNNEI. CDR3 length: 14 amino acids. Trimming took off 8 bases at V and 0 bases at J, with 11 bases between the two ends. Here the CDR3 reads CASFQEPAKNIQYF. As DNA, the CDR3 is TGTGCCAGCTTTCAGGAACCAGCCAAAAACATTCAGTACTTC.